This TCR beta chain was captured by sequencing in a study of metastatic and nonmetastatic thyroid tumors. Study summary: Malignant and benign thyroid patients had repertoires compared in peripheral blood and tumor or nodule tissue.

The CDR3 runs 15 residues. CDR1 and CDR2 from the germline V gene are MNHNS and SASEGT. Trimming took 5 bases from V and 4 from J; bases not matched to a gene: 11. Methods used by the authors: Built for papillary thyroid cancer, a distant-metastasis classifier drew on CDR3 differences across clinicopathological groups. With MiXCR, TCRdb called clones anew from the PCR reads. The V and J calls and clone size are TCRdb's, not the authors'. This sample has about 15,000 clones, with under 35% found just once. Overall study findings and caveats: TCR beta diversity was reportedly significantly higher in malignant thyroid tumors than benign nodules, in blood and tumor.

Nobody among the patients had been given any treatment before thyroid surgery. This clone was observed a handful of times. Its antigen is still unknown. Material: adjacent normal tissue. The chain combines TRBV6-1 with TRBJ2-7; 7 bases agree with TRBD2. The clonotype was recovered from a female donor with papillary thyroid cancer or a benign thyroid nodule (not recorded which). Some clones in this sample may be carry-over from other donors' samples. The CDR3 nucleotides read TGTGCCAGCAGTTTAAGGCCCTCGGGAGGTTACGAGCAGTACTTC. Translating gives CASSLRPSGGYEQYF.